This TCR beta chain was identified in a study of blood T cells in healthy people across ages. Study context: The template switching approach captured approximately one barcoded beta molecule for every two T cells.

Next came a second PCR, run for about 6 to 12 cycles, which used a sample-barcoded 5' primer along with a J-beta primer mix. Via MiXCR, TCRdb re-called the 5' RACE reads, giving one row per CDR3 protein. The sample lists fewer than 800,000 distinct CDR3 sequences; 20% to 25% were seen once. CDR1 is LGHDT and CDR2 is YNNKEL in the germline V gene (reference sequence). The V and J ends lost 3 bases and 2 bases, in that order; junction bases with no gene match: 6. This CDR3 contains 15 residues. The donors, healthy Caucasians from Russia, were aged roughly 6 to 90. For this clonotype: As yet, its antigen is unknown.

The study, taken as a whole, reports: Whereas aged donors had fewer naive CD4+ cells, long-lived donors had more of them and higher diversity.

These data also featured in a second study, about T cells of mothers and their children. From that second work: When the second PCR was run, its M1S primer added sample barcodes and 2-4 random nucleotides.

V is TRBV3-1 and J is TRBJ1-2; 7 bases match TRBD1. Sequenced material: blood. The sequence was collected from a boy between 10 and 17 years old in good health. The CDR3 DNA reads TGTGCCAGCAGCCACCAAGGGGGCGGCAACTATGGCTACACCTTC. Translated, it gives CASSHQGGGNYGYTF. The whole variable domain, filled in from reference TRBV3-1 and TRBJ1-2, reads DTAVSQTPKYLVTQMGNDKSIKCEQNLGHDTMYWYKQDSKKFLKIMFSYNNKELIINETVPNRFSPKSPDKAHLNLHINSLELGDSAVYFCASSHQGGGNYGYTFGSGTRLTVV.